The clone carrying this TCR beta chain came up a few times. Clones were sequenced by immunoSEQ multiplex PCR, and TCRdb holds only the in-frame ones, with some missing. The sample records roughly 120,000 clones, about 81% being singletons. The data derive from a study of PD-L1 blockade in urothelial cancer. Stated time point: pretreatment peripheral blood. The patients had locally advanced or metastatic urothelial carcinoma. Each patient contributed between 1 and 8 total time points of blood mononuclear cells, pretreatment and during treatment. This CDR3 is built from 14 residues. V is TRBV21-1 and J is TRBJ1-6. TRBV21-1 is deemed a pseudogene. The sequences come from PBMCs, collected around atezolizumab (anti-PD-L1) treatment. The sequence was collected from a man between 45 and 60 years old with urothelial cancer. DNA for the CDR3: TGTGCCAGCAGCACGGGCTCCTATAATTCACCCCTCCACTTT. Protein product: CASSTGSYNSPLHF.